This TCR beta chain appears in the sequencing data of a study of OX40 agonist ivuxolimab in advanced cancers. V lost 4 bases to trimming and J lost 4 bases, with 12 bases between them. The germline CDR1 and CDR2 sequences are SGHAT and FQNNGV. This CDR3 has 14 amino acids. Measured with immunoSEQ multiplex PCR; TCRdb has only the in-frame clones, and not every one. The sample lists 4,500 to 7,000 clones, about 71% occurring once. The sequences come from CD4+ or CD8+ T cells sorted from blood, collected in a trial of the OX40 agonist ivuxolimab. The rearrangement uses TRBV11-2 and TRBJ2-3; D is unclear. The receptor comes from an adult with an advanced solid tumor such as melanoma, head and neck, liver or kidney cancer. The CDR3 DNA reads as TGTGCCAGCAGCTACACCCTTGGTGCAGATACGCAGTATTTT. Protein product: CASSYTLGADTQYF.